These T cell receptor beta chains were read from a single sample in a study of response to subunit inactivated influenza vaccine. One entry per CDR3 protein, called by TCRdb with MiXCR from the RT-PCR reads. The table has around 200,000 distinct CDR3 sequences, approximately 15% seen once. Sequencing used CD8+ T cells sorted from PBMCs, obtained approximately 5 days after vaccination. These receptors all come from a man aged 45-65 years who received an inactivated influenza vaccine. Both conserved end residues are trimmed from each CDR3.

v_call: TRBV5-6
j_call: TRBJ1-1
cdr3_aa: ASSLGTSGMNTEAF

v_call: TRBV3-1
j_call: TRBJ2-1
cdr3_aa: ASSQDGDRFSQLEQF

v_call: TRBV5-5
j_call: TRBJ1-2
cdr3_aa: ASSRTGGDGYT

v_call: TRBV27
j_call: TRBJ2-7
cdr3_aa: ASSLGTGHEQY

v_call: TRBV29-1
j_call: TRBJ1-2
cdr3_aa: SVEVTAYGYT

v_call: TRBV29-1
j_call: TRBJ2-7
cdr3_aa: SVGGGNSYEQY

v_call: TRBV6-1
j_call: TRBJ2-4
cdr3_aa: ASSSSGSLYIQY

v_call: TRBV4-1
j_call: TRBJ2-7
cdr3_aa: ASSQESWTGQGYYYEQY

v_call: TRBV3-1
j_call: TRBJ2-7
cdr3_aa: ASSQDGGLSSYEQY

v_call: TRBV7-8
j_call: TRBJ2-1
cdr3_aa: ASSLFAVGSVEQF

v_call: TRBV10-2
j_call: TRBJ2-5
cdr3_aa: ASSGTLLRPQETQY

v_call: TRBV10-3
j_call: TRBJ2-2
cdr3_aa: AIHGDLRGGELF

v_call: TRBV7-2
j_call: TRBJ1-6
cdr3_aa: ASSLSQNRDRGSPLH

v_call: TRBV18
j_call: TRBJ2-5
cdr3_aa: ASSPSLPEETQY

v_call: TRBV6-2/TRBV6-3
j_call: TRBJ2-1
cdr3_aa: ASSSFGTVNEQF

v_call: TRBV11-2
j_call: TRBJ2-3
cdr3_aa: ASSLELAARTDTQY

v_call: TRBV2
j_call: TRBJ1-1
cdr3_aa: ASSDLGLAMNTEAF

v_call: TRBV29-1
j_call: TRBJ2-1
cdr3_aa: SVEGRGRGANEQF

v_call: TRBV19
j_call: TRBJ2-1
cdr3_aa: ASSIGLNNEQF

v_call: TRBV18
j_call: TRBJ2-7
cdr3_aa: ASSLGQGDEQY

v_call: TRBV5-6
j_call: TRBJ2-7
cdr3_aa: ASSSGTSFYEQY

v_call: TRBV6-2/TRBV6-3
j_call: TRBJ1-6
cdr3_aa: ASSSEGGINSLLH

v_call: TRBV9
j_call: TRBJ2-2
cdr3_aa: ASSVASADTGELF

v_call: TRBV28
j_call: TRBJ2-7
cdr3_aa: ASSPHYSYEQY

v_call: TRBV4-1
j_call: TRBJ2-5
cdr3_aa: ASSQGDRKETQY

v_call: TRBV4-3
j_call: TRBJ2-1
cdr3_aa: ASSQDTGTRGNEQF

v_call: TRBV5-1
j_call: TRBJ2-1
cdr3_aa: ASSPLAPSNNEQF

v_call: TRBV29-1
j_call: TRBJ2-3
cdr3_aa: SVEPQGDLTDTQY

v_call: TRBV7-9
j_call: TRBJ2-7
cdr3_aa: ASSLEGQGLWEQY